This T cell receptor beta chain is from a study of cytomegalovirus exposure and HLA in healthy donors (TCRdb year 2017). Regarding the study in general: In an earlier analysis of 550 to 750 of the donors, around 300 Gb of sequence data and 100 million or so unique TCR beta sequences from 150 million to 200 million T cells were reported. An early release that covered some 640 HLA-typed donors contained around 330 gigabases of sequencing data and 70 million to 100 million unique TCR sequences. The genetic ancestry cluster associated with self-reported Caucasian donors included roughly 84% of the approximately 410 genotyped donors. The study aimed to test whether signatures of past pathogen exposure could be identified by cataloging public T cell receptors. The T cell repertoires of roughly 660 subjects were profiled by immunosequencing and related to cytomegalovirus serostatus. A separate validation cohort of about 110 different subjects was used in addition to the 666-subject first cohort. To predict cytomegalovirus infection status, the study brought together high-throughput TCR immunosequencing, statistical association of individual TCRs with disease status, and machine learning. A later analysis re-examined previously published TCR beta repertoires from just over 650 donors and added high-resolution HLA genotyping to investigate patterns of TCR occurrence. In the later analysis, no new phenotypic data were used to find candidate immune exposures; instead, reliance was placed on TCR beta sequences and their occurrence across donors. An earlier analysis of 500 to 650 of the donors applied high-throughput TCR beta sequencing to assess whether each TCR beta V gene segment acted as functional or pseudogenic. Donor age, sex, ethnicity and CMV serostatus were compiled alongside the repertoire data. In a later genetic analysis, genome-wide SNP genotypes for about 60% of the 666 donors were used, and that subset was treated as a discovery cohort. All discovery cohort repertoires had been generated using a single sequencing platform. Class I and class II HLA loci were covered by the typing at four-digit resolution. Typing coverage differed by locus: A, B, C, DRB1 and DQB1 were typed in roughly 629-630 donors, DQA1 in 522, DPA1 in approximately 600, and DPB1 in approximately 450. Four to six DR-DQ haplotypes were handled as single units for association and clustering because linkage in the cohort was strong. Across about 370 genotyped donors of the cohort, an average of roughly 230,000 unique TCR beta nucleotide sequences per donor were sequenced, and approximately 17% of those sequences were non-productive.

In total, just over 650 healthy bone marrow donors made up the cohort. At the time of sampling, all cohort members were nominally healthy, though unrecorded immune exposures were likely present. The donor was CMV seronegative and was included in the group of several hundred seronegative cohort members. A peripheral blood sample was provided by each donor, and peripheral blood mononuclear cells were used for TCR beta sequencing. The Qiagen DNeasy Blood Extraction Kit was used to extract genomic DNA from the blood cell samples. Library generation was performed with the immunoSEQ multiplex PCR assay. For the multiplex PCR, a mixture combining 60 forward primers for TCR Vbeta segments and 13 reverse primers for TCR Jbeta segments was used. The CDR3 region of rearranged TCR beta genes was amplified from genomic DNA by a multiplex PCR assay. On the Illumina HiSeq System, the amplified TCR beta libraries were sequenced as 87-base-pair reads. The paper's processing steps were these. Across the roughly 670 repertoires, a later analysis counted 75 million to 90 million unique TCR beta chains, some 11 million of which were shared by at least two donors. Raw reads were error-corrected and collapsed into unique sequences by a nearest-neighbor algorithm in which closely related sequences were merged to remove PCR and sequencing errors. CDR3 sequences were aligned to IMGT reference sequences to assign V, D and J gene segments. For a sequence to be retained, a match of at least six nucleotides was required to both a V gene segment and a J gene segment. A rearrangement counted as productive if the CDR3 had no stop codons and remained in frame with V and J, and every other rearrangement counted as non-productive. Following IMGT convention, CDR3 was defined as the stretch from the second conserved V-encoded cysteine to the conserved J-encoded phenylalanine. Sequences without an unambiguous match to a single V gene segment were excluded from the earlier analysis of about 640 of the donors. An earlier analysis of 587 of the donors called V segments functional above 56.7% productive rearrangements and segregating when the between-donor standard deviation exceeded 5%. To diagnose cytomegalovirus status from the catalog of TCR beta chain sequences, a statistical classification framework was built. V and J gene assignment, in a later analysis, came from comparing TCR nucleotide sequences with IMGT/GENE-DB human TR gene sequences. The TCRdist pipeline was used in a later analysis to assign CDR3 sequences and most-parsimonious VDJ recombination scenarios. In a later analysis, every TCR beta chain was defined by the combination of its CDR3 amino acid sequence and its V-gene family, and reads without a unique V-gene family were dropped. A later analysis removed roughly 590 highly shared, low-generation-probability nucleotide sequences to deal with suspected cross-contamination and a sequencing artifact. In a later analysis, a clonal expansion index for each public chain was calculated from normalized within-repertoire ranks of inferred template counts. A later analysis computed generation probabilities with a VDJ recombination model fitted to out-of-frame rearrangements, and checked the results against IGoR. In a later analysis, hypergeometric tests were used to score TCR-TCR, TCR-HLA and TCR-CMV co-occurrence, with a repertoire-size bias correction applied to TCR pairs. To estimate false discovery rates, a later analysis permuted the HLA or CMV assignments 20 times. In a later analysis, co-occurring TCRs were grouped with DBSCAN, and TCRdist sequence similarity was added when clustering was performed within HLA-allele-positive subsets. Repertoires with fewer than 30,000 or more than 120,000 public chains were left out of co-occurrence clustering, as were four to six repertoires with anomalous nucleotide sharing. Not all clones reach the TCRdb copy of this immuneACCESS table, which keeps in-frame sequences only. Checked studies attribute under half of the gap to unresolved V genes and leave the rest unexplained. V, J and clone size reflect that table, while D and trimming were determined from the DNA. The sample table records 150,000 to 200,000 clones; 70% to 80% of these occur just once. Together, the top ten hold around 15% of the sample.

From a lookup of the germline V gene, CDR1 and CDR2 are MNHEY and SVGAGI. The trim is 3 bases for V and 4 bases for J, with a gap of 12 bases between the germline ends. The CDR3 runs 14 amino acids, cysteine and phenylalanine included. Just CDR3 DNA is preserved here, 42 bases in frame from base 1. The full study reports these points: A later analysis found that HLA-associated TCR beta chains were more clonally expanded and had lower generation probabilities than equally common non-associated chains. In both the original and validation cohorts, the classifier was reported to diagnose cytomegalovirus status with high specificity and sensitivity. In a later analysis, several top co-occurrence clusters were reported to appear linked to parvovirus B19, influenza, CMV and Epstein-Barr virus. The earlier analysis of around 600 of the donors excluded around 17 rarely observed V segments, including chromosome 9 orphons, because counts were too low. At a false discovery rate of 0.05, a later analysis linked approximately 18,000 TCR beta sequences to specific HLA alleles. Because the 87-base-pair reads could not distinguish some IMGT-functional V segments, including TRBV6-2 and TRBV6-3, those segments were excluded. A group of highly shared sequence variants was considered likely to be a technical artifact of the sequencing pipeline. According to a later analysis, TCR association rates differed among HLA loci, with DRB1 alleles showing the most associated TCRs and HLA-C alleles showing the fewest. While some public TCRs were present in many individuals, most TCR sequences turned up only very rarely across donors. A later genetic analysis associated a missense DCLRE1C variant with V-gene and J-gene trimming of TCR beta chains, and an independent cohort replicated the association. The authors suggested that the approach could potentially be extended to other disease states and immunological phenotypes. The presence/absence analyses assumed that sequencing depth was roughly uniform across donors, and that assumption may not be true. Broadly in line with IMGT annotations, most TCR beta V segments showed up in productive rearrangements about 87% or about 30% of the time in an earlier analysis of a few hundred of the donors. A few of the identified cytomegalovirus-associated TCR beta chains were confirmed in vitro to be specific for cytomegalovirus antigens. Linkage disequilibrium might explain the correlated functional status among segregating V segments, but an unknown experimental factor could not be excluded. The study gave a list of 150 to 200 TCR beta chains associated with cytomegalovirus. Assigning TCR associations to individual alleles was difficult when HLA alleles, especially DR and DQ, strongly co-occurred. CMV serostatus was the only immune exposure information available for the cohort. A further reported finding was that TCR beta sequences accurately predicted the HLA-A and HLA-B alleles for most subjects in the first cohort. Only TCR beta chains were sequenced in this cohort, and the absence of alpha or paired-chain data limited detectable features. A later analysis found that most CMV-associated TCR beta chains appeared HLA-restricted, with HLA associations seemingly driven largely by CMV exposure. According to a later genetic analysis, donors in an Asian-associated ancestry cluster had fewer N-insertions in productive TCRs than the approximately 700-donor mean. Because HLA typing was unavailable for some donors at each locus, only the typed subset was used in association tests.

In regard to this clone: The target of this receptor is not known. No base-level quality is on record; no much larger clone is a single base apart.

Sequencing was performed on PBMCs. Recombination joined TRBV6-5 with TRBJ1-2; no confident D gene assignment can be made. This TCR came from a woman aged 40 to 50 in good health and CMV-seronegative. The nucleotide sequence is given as TGTGCCAGCAGTTATGAGCCGGTTCTCTATGGCTACACCTTC. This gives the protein CASSYEPVLYGYTF.